This T cell receptor beta chain originates from a study of T cells in Graves' hyperthyroidism and ophthalmopathy. Turning to the study itself: Peripheral blood was obtained at initial diagnosis, preceding any treatment.

The study's findings and limits: Most clonotypes that expanded in the thyroid above 0.001 also showed up in blood. Onset of ophthalmopathy came a median approximately 6.5 months after the model predicted it.

Concerning this clonotype itself: The antigen is not known. Mismatch with germline at one junction end may stem from a read error.

Regions amplified from RNA transcripts were the TCR beta CDR3 regions. Primed by the HTBI set, a first-round RT-PCR was run on the TCR CDR3. TCRdb analysed the multiplex PCR reads with MiXCR anew, one entry per CDR3 protein. The sample holds about 840,000 distinct CDR3 sequences, over 35% seen once. The TCR sequence derives from a young man with Graves' hyperthyroidism. The sequenced sample consisted of blood.

The CDR3 DNA reads as TGCAGCGTGGCGGACTCGACAGGGTTCGGTCAGGAGACCCCGTACTTC. The encoded protein is CSVADSTGFGQETPYF. This rearrangement joins TRBV29-1 to TRBJ2-5, with 7 positions matching TRBD1. This CDR3 has 16 residues. The germline V gene has CDR1 SQVTM and CDR2 ANQGSEA.